This TCR beta chain was found in a study of regulatory T cells in long-lasting Graves disease. For this clonotype: The target antigen is unknown.

HTBI primers from iRepertoire and Arm-PCR of CDR3 regions yielded the TCR beta libraries. TCRdb used MiXCR to reprocess the multiplex PCR reads, holding one entry per CDR3 protein. The data hold fewer than 450,000 distinct CDR3 sequences, with around 22% observed a single time. The CDR3 consists of 14 residues. The study's findings and limits: Comparison showed that persistent patients shared more public clonotypes (about 2,600) than new patients (approximately 870). TRBV28 was favored in persistent disease, as were TRBJ1-2 and TRBJ2-5.

Indicated time point: persistent/refractory GD, antithyroid drugs over 5 years with positive TRAb. PBMCs were the source of the RNA used for TCR sequencing. Diagnoses of Graves' disease were made by American Thyroid Association guidelines. All patients originated from an endocrinology department located in Xi'an, China. The specimen was peripheral blood mononuclear cells (PBMCs), collected when the disease was refractory, from a patient treated with antithyroid drugs. The TCR sequence derives from a female donor with Graves disease. The chain carries TRBV3-2 and TRBJ2-7; the DNA was not used to check the table's D call, TRBD2. TRBV3-2 is a pseudogene. The CDR3 region has the DNA TGTGCCAGCAGCCACGGACTAGCGCAATACGAGCAGTACTTC. Its translation is CASSHGLAQYEQYF.